The 28 T cell receptor beta chains below were found in one sample sequenced in a study of OX40 agonist ivuxolimab in advanced cancers. The assay was immunoSEQ multiplex PCR, and TCRdb's table has in-frame clones only and misses some. The data hold about 100,000 clones, with 75% to 90% observed a single time. This specimen was CD4+ or CD8+ T cells sorted from blood, taken in a trial of the OX40 agonist ivuxolimab. These receptors came from an adult with an advanced solid tumor such as melanoma, head and neck, liver or kidney cancer.

The chain employs TRBV7-2 and TRBJ2-6, with D perhaps given as TRBD1 or TRBD2 (5 bases each). The ends were cut back, 1 base at V and 4 bases at J, with 11 bases in the middle. Germline V gene data show CDR1 as SGHTA and CDR2 as FQGNSA. The CDR3 contains 16 residues. As DNA, the CDR3 is TGTGCCAGCAGCTTAGTAGGGGAGCCGGGGGCCAACGTCCTGACTTTC. The encoded protein is CASSLVGEPGANVLTF.

The chain employs TRBV9 and TRBJ2-5, with D possibly being TRBD2 (5 bases). Germline V CDR1 and CDR2: SGDLS, YYNGEE. The CDR3 sequence is 15 residues long. The ends were cut back, 1 base at V and 2 bases at J, with 12 bases in the middle. DNA for the CDR3: TGTGCCAGCAGCGTAAACGGGATCTCTCAAGAGACCCAGTACTTC. It is translated as CASSVNGISQETQYF. The full variable domain, rest sourced from reference TRBV9 and TRBJ2-5, is DSGVTQTPKHLITATGQRVTLRCSPRSGDLSVYWYQQSLDQGLQFLIQYYNGEERAKGNILERFSAQQFPDLHSELNLSSLELGDSALYFCASSVNGISQETQYFGPGTRLLVL.

The chain joins TRBV6-1 to TRBJ1-5; TRBD1 might be the D (6 bases). The CDR3 covers 15 residues. CDR1 MNHNS and CDR2 SASEGT come from the germline V gene. V was clipped by 2 bases and J by 0 bases, with 8 bases between them. This CDR3 reads CASSERTVSNQPQHF. The CDR3, as DNA: TGTGCCAGCAGTGAAAGGACAGTTAGCAATCAGCCCCAGCATTTT.

The rearrangement joins TRBV30 to TRBJ1-4; D is unclear. CDR3 length equals 13 residues. V shed 4 bases and J shed 11 bases, with 17 bases lying between them. CDR1 and CDR2 (germline): GTSNPN, SVGIG (reference sequence). The CDR3 DNA reads TGTGCCTGGAATCCGAAAACACAAGGGAAACTGTTTTTT. Residues: CAWNPKTQGKLFF.

CDR3 in DNA: TGTGCCAGCAGTGAAGCTACCTGGGGAAGCTCCTACGAGCAGTACTTC. It codes for CASSEATWGSSYEQYF. This sequence joins TRBV2 and TRBJ2-7; D remains ambiguous. The CDR3 runs to 16 residues. V gave up 0 bases and J gave up 0 bases, with 12 bases separating them. Germline V gives CDR1 SNHLY, CDR2 FYNNEI.

V gene TRBV10-1 combines with J gene TRBJ2-5; a weak D match, TRBD2 (6 bases). Germline V lookup: CDR1 WNHNN, CDR2 SYGVQD (reference sequence). Trimming stripped 5 bases from V and 1 base from J, with 11 bases between. There are 14 residues in the CDR3. CDR3 region: CASSPGTFQETQYF. The CDR3, as DNA: TGCGCCAGCAGTCCCGGGACTTTCCAAGAGACCCAGTACTTC.

The rearrangement uses TRBV11-2 and TRBJ2-5; TRBD1 agrees at 12 bases. The CDR3 extends over 16 amino acids. Germline V CDR1 and CDR2: SGHAT, FQNNGV. With 5 bases clipped from V and 7 bases from J, the junction kept 11 bases outside the gene matches. In DNA form, the CDR3 reads TGTGCCAGCAGCATCAAACCGGGACAGGGGGCTGGGACCCAGTACTTC. It translates to CASSIKPGQGAGTQYF. The full variable domain, in which reference TRBV11-2 and TRBJ2-5 provide the parts outside the CDR3, is EAGVAQSPRYKIIEKRQSVAFWCNPISGHATLYWYQQILGQGPKLLIQFQNNGVVDDSQLPKDRFSAERLKGVDSTLKIQPAKLEDSAVYLCASSIKPGQGAGTQYFGPGTRLLVL.

This clone has a handful of counts. V is TRBV6-6 and J is TRBJ1-5; weak D call: TRBD1 (5 bases). Per germline, CDR1 MNHNY and CDR2 SVGAGI (reference sequence). V lost 2 bases and J 9 bases, leaving 20 bases between the germline ends. The CDR3 covers 16 residues. CDR3 protein: CASSYGAGPRAGPQHF. DNA of the CDR3: TGTGCCAGCAGTTACGGAGCGGGGCCGAGGGCAGGGCCCCAGCATTTT.

This CDR3 is CASSSRSAGPRDTQYF. As DNA, the CDR3 is TGTGCCAGCAGTTCCCGATCGGCGGGACCAAGAGATACGCAGTATTTT. The rearrangement joins TRBV28 to TRBJ2-3; the D gene is possibly TRBD2 (6 bases). The V gene lost 4 bases and the J gene lost 5 bases, with 19 bases spanning the gap. CDR3 length: 16 residues. CDR1 is MDHEN, CDR2 SYDVKM, per germline.

V is TRBV9 and J is TRBJ1-1, with a tentative D call TRBD1 (5 bases). The CDR3 covers 15 residues. Germline CDR1 SGDLS, CDR2 YYNGEE. V was trimmed by 0 bases and J by 3 bases, leaving 12 bases between them. Written as DNA, the CDR3 is TGTGCCAGCAGCGTAGGGGACGATAGATACACTGAAGCTTTCTTT. Its protein is CASSVGDDRYTEAFF. Supplemented by reference TRBV9 and TRBJ1-1, the full variable domain reads DSGVTQTPKHLITATGQRVTLRCSPRSGDLSVYWYQQSLDQGLQFLIQYYNGEERAKGNILERFSAQQFPDLHSELNLSSLELGDSALYFCASSVGDDRYTEAFFGQGTRLTVV.

The rearrangement joins TRBV28 to TRBJ1-1, with D tentatively TRBD1 (5 bases). The CDR3 is made up of 13 amino acids. V was cut by 6 bases and J by 4 bases, with 12 bases left in between. Germline lookup yields CDR1 MDHEN and CDR2 SYDVKM. CDR3 nucleotide sequence: TGTGCCAGCAGCCGGCCGGGGGGCACTGAAGCTTTCTTT. This sequence encodes CASSRPGGTEAFF.

The chain links TRBV7-9 to TRBJ1-4; D ambiguous. V lost 5 bases to trimming and J lost 4 bases, with 14 bases between them. The CDR3 sequence is 15 residues long. Germline V gives CDR1 SEHNR, CDR2 FQNEAQ (reference sequence). Here the CDR3 DNA reads TGTGCCAGCAGCCTAAATGGGTTTAGTAATGAAAAACTGTTTTTT. Its translation is CASSLNGFSNEKLFF.

Note on this clone: In the same sample, other DNA sequences code for this CDR3. V is TRBV5-1 and J is TRBJ2-3; TRBD2 is a possible D gene (6 bases). Germline values: CDR1 SGHRS, CDR2 YFSETQ. This CDR3 is 14 amino acids long. V was trimmed by 3 bases and J by 11 bases, leaving 19 bases between them. CDR3 sequence reads: CASSSTAGGEEQYF. CDR3 sequence (DNA): TGCGCCAGCAGCTCAACAGCGGGCGGGGAGGAGCAGTATTTT.

This clone was counted between two and nine times. This chain uses TRBV27 with TRBJ1-2; a weak D match, TRBD1 (6 bases). Trimming took 10 bases from V and 8 from J, leaving 17 bases between them. This CDR3 is 12 amino acids long. Per germline, CDR1 MNHEY and CDR2 SMNVEV (reference sequence). The CDR3 here is CATAAAGEGYTF. DNA for the CDR3: TGTGCCACCGCTGCCGCAGGGGAGGGCTACACCTTC.

Written as DNA, the CDR3 is TGCAGCGTCCGGGACAGCATCTACGAGCAGTACTTC. Its protein product is CSVRDSIYEQYF. The chain links TRBV29-1 to TRBJ2-7, with 7 bases matching TRBD1. After removal of 6 bases from V and 3 bases from J, the junction contained 5 bases not matched to a gene. CDR3 size: 12 residues. The germline V gene has CDR1 SQVTM and CDR2 ANQGSEA.

This clone was picked up a small number of times. Other DNA variants within this sample encode the same CDR3. V and J are TRBV2 and TRBJ2-3, with 13 bases fitting TRBD2. Germline CDR1 is SNHLY and CDR2 is FYNNEI. The CDR3 contains 17 residues. V shed 5 bases and J 6 bases; nucleotides not matched to a gene: 11. The CDR3 spells CASSWGQLAGGHDTQYF. The CDR3 DNA follows: TGTGCCAGCAGTTGGGGACAACTAGCGGGAGGGCACGATACGCAGTATTTT.

The J gene is TRBJ2-7, the V gene TRBV5-4, with 11 bases that match TRBD2. Per germline, CDR1 SGHNT and CDR2 YYREEE (reference sequence). The junction had 7 bases not matched to a gene; V was cut back by 4 bases and J by 4 bases. This CDR3 is built from 15 residues. The CDR3: CASSARLAGKYEQYF. The CDR3 DNA reads TGTGCCAGCAGCGCTAGACTAGCGGGAAAGTACGAGCAGTACTTC.

This clone was detected only once. This sequence joins TRBV28 and TRBJ2-7; no reliable D call. The CDR3 runs 13 residues. V dropped 1 base and J dropped 5 bases, with 9 bases sitting between them. The germline CDR1 and CDR2 sequences are MDHEN and SYDVKM. CDR3: CASSLSARDEQYF. CDR3 in DNA: TGTGCCAGCAGTTTATCAGCCCGGGACGAGCAGTACTTC.

V usage is TRBV5-1 and J usage is TRBJ1-1, with 7 bases aligning to TRBD1. Germline CDR1 SGHRS, CDR2 YFSETQ. CDR3 length: 16 amino acids. Losses at the gene ends were 0 bases for V and 2 bases for J; bases not matched to a gene: 7. The DNA for the CDR3 is TGCGCCAGCAGCTTGGGGTCTGGACAGGCAAACACTGAAGCTTTCTTT. Its translation: CASSLGSGQANTEAFF. The full variable domain, in which reference TRBV5-1 and TRBJ1-1 provide the parts outside the CDR3, is KAGVTQTPRYLIKTRGQQVTLSCSPISGHRSVSWYQQTPGQGLQFLFEYFSETQRNKGNFPGRFSGRQFSNSRSEMNVSTLELGDSALYLCASSLGSGQANTEAFFGQGTRLTVV.

The chain joins TRBV5-1 to TRBJ2-7; 8 bases are shared with TRBD1. The V and J ends lost 4 bases and 5 bases, in that order; junction bases with no gene match: 8. Per the germline V gene, CDR1 is SGHRS and CDR2 is YFSETQ. This CDR3 spans 14 amino acids. CDR3 nucleotides: TGCGCCAGCAGCACCCCGGGACAGGCGGACGAGCAGTACTTC. Its translation: CASSTPGQADEQYF.

This sequence joins TRBV5-1 and TRBJ2-7; 8 nucleotides line up with TRBD1. J lost 8 bases, V lost 2 bases, and 9 bases had no gene match. Germline loops: CDR1 SGHRS, CDR2 YFSETQ. The CDR3 is 14 residues long. For the CDR3, the DNA is TGCGCCAGCAGCTTACTGGACAGGGAAGGCAAGCAGTACTTC. Its translation is CASSLLDREGKQYF.

The genes are TRBV19 and TRBJ2-4, with D tentatively TRBD1 (6 bases). This CDR3 is 16 amino acids long. V was trimmed by 5 bases and J by 6 bases, leaving 20 bases between them. Germline CDR1 reads LNHDA; CDR2 reads SQIVND (reference sequence). The CDR3 region is CASSPRTVGSGNIQYF. In DNA, the CDR3 is TGTGCCAGTAGTCCACGGACAGTGGGTTCGGGAAACATTCAGTACTTC.

V is TRBV27 and J is TRBJ2-7; possibly TRBD1 or TRBD2 for D (5 bases each). Germline V gene data show CDR1 as MNHEY and CDR2 as SMNVEV (reference sequence). V lost 6 bases and J 0 bases, leaving 15 bases between the germline ends. The CDR3 runs to 15 residues. The CDR3 DNA is TGTGCCAGCAGCCTCCGGGACCCGCCCTCCTACGAGCAGTACTTC. Translating it yields CASSLRDPPSYEQYF.

Only a few counts were recorded for this clone. The chain couples TRBV5-1 to TRBJ1-2; 7 positions agree with TRBD1. Germline values: CDR1 SGHRS, CDR2 YFSETQ. V dropped 4 bases and J dropped 8; count of bases not matched to a gene: 14. This CDR3 is built from 15 residues. CDR3 protein: CASSPDATGARGYTF. DNA for the CDR3: TGCGCCAGCAGCCCCGATGCAACAGGGGCGCGCGGCTACACCTTC.

V is TRBV14 and J is TRBJ1-1; 7 bases line up with TRBD1. Germline trimming cut 8 bases from V and 1 base from J; bases unmatched to any gene: 4. CDR1 and CDR2 (germline): SGHDN, FVKESK. This CDR3 is 13 amino acids long. The CDR3 region has the DNA TGTGCCAGCCGACAGGGACGGAACACTGAAGCTTTCTTT. It translates to CASRQGRNTEAFF.

The rearrangement uses TRBV28 and TRBJ2-1; 10 bases align to TRBD2. CDR1 and CDR2 (germline): MDHEN, SYDVKM. V trimming: 5 bases; J trimming: 7 bases; junction bases outside the gene matches: 11. CDR3 length: 16 residues. CDR3 residues: CASSGTGTSEGNEQFF. The CDR3 nucleotides are TGTGCCAGCAGTGGTACCGGGACTAGCGAGGGAAATGAGCAGTTCTTC.

This clone has just a few counts. This chain joins TRBV6-1 and TRBJ1-6, with D perhaps matching TRBD1 (5 bases). Germline-derived CDR1 and CDR2 are MNHNS and SASEGT. V was pared by 6 bases and J by 11 bases, with 17 bases between. The CDR3 totals 14 residues. As DNA, the CDR3 is TGTGCCAGCAGCGTGGAGGGGAAAAGGACACCCCTCCACTTT. Translation gives CASSVEGKRTPLHF.

V usage is TRBV11-2 and J usage is TRBJ1-1; D is ambiguous. The V end was cut by 4 bases, the J end by 3 bases, with 6 bases between. Germline CDR1 is SGHAT and CDR2 is FQNNGV. This CDR3 region has 12 residues. CDR3: CASSSQHTEAFF. Written as DNA, the CDR3 is TGTGCCAGCAGCTCCCAGCACACTGAAGCTTTCTTT.